This T cell receptor beta chain derives from a study of blood T cells in healthy people across ages. J was trimmed by 4 bases and V by 3 bases; bases with no gene match: 4. The CDR3 runs 14 residues. CDR1 is SEHNR and CDR2 is FQNEAQ in the germline V gene (reference sequence). General study results and limits: A greater number of naive CD4+ cells and higher diversity distinguished long-lived donors from aged donors.

With regard to this clonotype: What it binds is not known.

The second PCR ran 7 to 11 cycles with a sample-barcoded 5' primer and J-beta primers. Any given sample supplied a minimum of 3 million CDR3-containing paired-end reads. TCRdb re-derived calls from the 5' RACE reads in MiXCR, one entry per CDR3 protein. Of about 1 million distinct CDR3 sequences in the sample, more than 40% are singletons; the top ten hold approximately 19%. Every sample yielded at least 7 million isolated PBMCs. Sequencing input: blood. This sequence joins TRBV7-9 and TRBJ2-3; 7 bases agree with TRBD2. This receptor was identified in a woman aged 55-69 years in good health. CDR3 amino acids: CASSLGGSPDTQYF. CDR3 coding DNA: TGTGCCAGCAGCTTGGGAGGGAGCCCAGATACGCAGTATTTT.